This T cell receptor beta chain was observed in a study of blood T cell repertoires in COVID-19 (TCRdb year 2020). Describing the broader study: Collaborator samples came from the United States, Italy and Spain and covered acute and convalescent phases of COVID-19. The material from the prospective study consisted of cDNA or gDNA derived from T cells, B-cell-depleted T cells, or PBMCs. The dataset comprised deeply sampled blood TCRbeta repertoires from subjects exposed to, actively infected with, or recovered from COVID-19. A freely available public database, intended as a resource for researchers studying the immune response to SARS-CoV-2, is where the repertoires were released. The samples were drawn from two sources: the first 160 participants of the ongoing ImmuneRACE study, and approximately 1,300 subjects contributed by 6 global collaborators. A de-identified subject ID, COVID-19 status, age in years and sex were almost always included in the sample metadata. Where available, HLA class I and class II types were obtained from metadata supplied by the sample provider rather than from assay-based typing.

Remarks on this clone: Its antigen has not been determined. No much larger clonotype is one base removed from it; base qualities were not supplied.

Study-wide findings and limitations: The quantity of clinical and demographic metadata differed by source and by participant and was supplied without curation.

Each collaborating institution followed its own protocols to collect whole blood in K2EDTA tubes. Collaborator samples were shipped for TCRbeta analysis as frozen whole blood, isolated PBMCs, or DNA extracted from either sample type. TCRbeta CDR3 regions were amplified from genomic DNA by means of the immunoSEQ Assay, a bias-controlled multiplex PCR. The authors' analysis ran thus. Nucleated cell counts per sample were estimated from amplification of reference gene primers within the assay. To quantify the absolute abundance of each unique TCRbeta CDR3 rearrangement, sequence reads were collapsed and filtered. For each sample, productive Simpson clonality was calculated as the square root of Simpson's diversity index across productive rearrangements. Held by TCRdb, this immuneACCESS table contains in-frame sequences only and omits some clones. Under half of the omission traces to an unresolved V gene where checked; the cause of the rest is unknown. That table furnishes V, J and clone size, whereas the DNA furnished D and trimming. In all, the sample holds tens of thousands of clones, and 80% to 90% of those were seen once. The top ten constitute 11% of the sample.

The sample comprised peripheral blood. This receptor was identified in a man between 65 and 85 years old with active or convalescent COVID-19.

The CDR3 protein: CASSRRQAEKLFF. Here is the DNA: TGTGCCAGCAGCCGACGACAGGCTGAAAAACTGTTTTTT. The rearranged chain carries TRBV7-2 and TRBJ1-4; a weak D assignment points to TRBD1 (6 bases agree). The germline V gene specifies SGHTA as CDR1 and FQGNSA as CDR2. V drops 5 bases and J drops 7 bases, leaving 11 bases in between. The CDR3 numbers 13 residues from cysteine through phenylalanine. Just CDR3 DNA is preserved here, 39 bases in frame from base 1. With the portions outside the CDR3 filled from the reference TRBV7-2 and TRBJ1-4 genes, the complete variable region becomes GAGVSQSPSNKVTEKGKDVELRCDPISGHTALYWYRQSLGQGLEFLIYFQGNSAPDKSGLPSDRFSAERTGGSVSTLTIQRTQQEDSAVYLCASSRRQAEKLFFGSGTQLSVL.